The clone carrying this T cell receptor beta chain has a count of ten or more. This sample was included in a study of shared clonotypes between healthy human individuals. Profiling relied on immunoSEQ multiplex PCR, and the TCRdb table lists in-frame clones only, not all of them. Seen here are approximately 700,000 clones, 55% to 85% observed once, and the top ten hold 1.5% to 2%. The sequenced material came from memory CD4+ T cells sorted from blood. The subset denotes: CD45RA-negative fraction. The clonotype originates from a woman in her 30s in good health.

The CDR3 DNA is TGTGCCATCAGTGAGACAGAAGGGTACACTGAAGCTTTCTTT. Amino acids: CAISETEGYTEAFF. V gene TRBV10-3 combines with J gene TRBJ1-1; D not certain. In germline, CDR1 is ENHRY, CDR2 SYGVKD. The CDR3 runs 14 residues. Deletions cut 2 bases from V and 3 bases from J, with 10 bases between.